This T cell receptor (beta chain) was identified in a study of radiation and T cells in renal cell carcinoma. Study at large: Nephrectomy followed 15 Gy stereotactic body radiation by 4 weeks.

As for time point: blood 2 weeks post-SBRT. Treatment meaning: 15 Gy SBRT to primary tumor, nephrectomy 4 weeks later. The patient's renal cell carcinoma had clear cell pathology. The V and J ends lost 0 bases and 0 bases respectively, with 10 bases between them. The germline V gene encodes CDR1 MNHEY and CDR2 SVGAGI. The CDR3 extends over 16 amino acids. Profiled with immunoSEQ multiplex PCR; TCRdb holds only in-frame clones, not every one. The table shows some 130,000 clones, with roughly four fifths occurring only once. The source of this sequence is a woman aged 55-70 years with renal cell carcinoma. Sequencing used blood, obtained from a patient whose treatment included radiotherapy and nephrectomy. The rearrangement uses TRBV6-5 and TRBJ2-3, with D possibly matching TRBD1 (6 bases). CDR3 residues: CASSYSIQGSTDTQYF. DNA for the CDR3: TGTGCCAGCAGTTACTCGATACAGGGCAGCACAGATACGCAGTATTTT.